This TCR beta chain is from a study of OX40 agonist ivuxolimab in advanced cancers. Across the study: Earlier anti-PD-1, anti-PD-L1 or anti-CTLA-4 therapy was permitted; around 40% had received some. The study, taken as a whole, reports: What antigens the expanded peripheral T cells recognized was never established. More expanded clones were seen, on average, in CD8+ T cells than in CD4+. Certain nonresponders additionally had low normalized T-cell clonal expansion.

Germline assignment: CDR1 LNHDA and CDR2 SQIVND (reference sequence). This CDR3 comprises 13 residues. V shed 6 bases and J 4 bases; nucleotides not matched to a gene: 0. The method was immunoSEQ multiplex PCR; TCRdb's version includes in-frame clones alone and lacks a portion of them. The sample has 50,000 to 65,000 clones, 70% to 90% seen once. On this clone itself: Its antigen is currently unknown.

Sequenced material: CD4+ or CD8+ T cells sorted from blood, taken in a trial of the OX40 agonist ivuxolimab. This chain joins TRBV19 and TRBJ2-2; 9 bases line up with TRBD2. This clonotype was obtained from an adult with an advanced solid tumor such as melanoma, head and neck, liver or kidney cancer. The CDR3 loop is CASRTSGTGELFF. The CDR3 DNA sequence: TGTGCCAGTAGGACTAGCGGCACCGGGGAGCTGTTTTTT.